This passage covers 18 T cell receptor beta chains from one sample sequenced in a study of cytomegalovirus exposure and HLA in healthy donors. The PCR ran on 60 Vbeta and 13 Jbeta primers. Assay: immunoSEQ multiplex PCR; the TCRdb copy retains only in-frame clones and omits some. The sample records 150,000 to 200,000 clones, around 85% being singletons. The sequencing sample was made of PBMCs. The receptors were gathered from a man between 18 and 35 years old in good health and CMV-seropositive.

The J gene is TRBJ2-3, the V gene TRBV7-2, with TRBD2 as a possible D gene (5 bases). The CDR3 covers 15 residues. V was shortened by 2 bases and J by 5 bases, with 14 bases between the two germline ends. Germline assignment: CDR1 SGHTA and CDR2 FQGNSA. The CDR3 loop is CASSLRGSSGDTQYF. The CDR3 DNA reads TGTGCCAGCAGCTTACGGGGTTCGTCCGGAGATACGCAGTATTTT.

The chain is built from TRBV4-1 and TRBJ2-3; D gene uncertain. This CDR3 is 15 amino acids long. CDR1 MGHRA and CDR2 YSYEKL come from the germline V gene. V was pared by 0 bases and J by 5 bases, with 12 bases between. The CDR3 region is CASSQDRESVDTQYF. The CDR3 DNA sequence: TGCGCCAGCAGCCAAGATCGAGAGAGCGTAGATACGCAGTATTTT.

The chain is built from TRBV6-5 and TRBJ2-7; perhaps TRBD2 as D (5 bases). V was shortened by 8 bases and J by 0 bases, with 8 bases between the two germline ends. The CDR3 length is 12 residues. Germline assignment: CDR1 MNHEY and CDR2 SVGAGI. The DNA for the CDR3 is TGTGCCAGCGGCGAGGGCTCCTACGAGCAGTACTTC. This translates into CASGEGSYEQYF.

The chain combines TRBV6-6 with TRBJ1-4; a weak D match, TRBD1 (6 bases). CDR1 and CDR2 from the germline V gene are MNHNY and SVGAGI (reference sequence). V was clipped by 0 bases and J by 6 bases, with 14 bases between them. The CDR3 is 16 residues long. The CDR3 sequence: CASSYSIPGVHEKLFF. CDR3 coding DNA: TGTGCCAGCAGTTACTCAATTCCAGGGGTCCATGAAAAACTGTTTTTT.

The chain has TRBV21-1 and TRBJ1-2; TRBD1 reflects the table's D call only, with no check against the DNA. TRBV21-1 counts as a pseudogene. The CDR3 contains 14 residues. The DNA for the CDR3 is TGTGCCAGCAGCAAAGGGAAGGGGTCCCATGGCTACACCTTC. Translated, it gives CASSKGKGSHGYTF.

V usage is TRBV21-1 and J usage is TRBJ2-1; the D call of TRBD1 is as the table states it, not checked on the DNA. TRBV21-1 is classified as a pseudogene. CDR3 length: 21 amino acids. The DNA for the CDR3 is TGTGCCAGCAGCAAATTGGGGGCCCCAGCCGGGACACGACGATCGGGTAATGAGCAGTTCTTC. Its translation: CASSKLGAPAGTRRSGNEQFF.

This CDR3 is CASSSPTASHTEAFF. In nucleotides, the CDR3 is TGTGCCAGTAGTTCCCCGACAGCTAGTCACACTGAAGCTTTCTTT. This chain joins TRBV19 and TRBJ1-1; D may be TRBD1 (5 bases). The CDR3 contains 15 residues. CDR1 and CDR2 from the germline V gene are LNHDA and SQIVND (reference sequence). With 5 bases removed from V and 3 bases from J, the gap between germline ends came to 16 bases. Using reference TRBV19 and TRBJ1-1 for the parts outside the CDR3, the full variable domain is DGGITQSPKYLFRKEGQNVTLSCEQNLNHDAMYWYRQDPGQGLRLIYYSQIVNDFQKGDIAEGYSVSREKKESFPLTVTSAQKNPTAFYLCASSSPTASHTEAFFGQGTRLTVV.

The chain carries TRBV6-1 and TRBJ1-2; TRBD1 aligns across 9 bases. In germline, CDR1 is MNHNS, CDR2 SASEGT. Trimming took 6 bases from V and 7 from J; bases not matched to a gene: 6. CDR3 length: 13 amino acids. The CDR3 is CASSATGGSGYTF. The CDR3 coding sequence is TGTGCCAGCAGCGCCACAGGGGGCTCTGGCTACACCTTC.

This chain uses TRBV15 with TRBJ2-7, with 7 bases matching TRBD1. Germline-derived CDR1 and CDR2 are LNHNV and YYDKDF (reference sequence). V was clipped by 3 bases and J by 1 base; unmatched bases: 3. This CDR3 spans 14 amino acids. The CDR3 DNA reads as TGTGCCACCAGCAGCCGGGACAGTTCCTACGAGCAGTACTTC. Translation gives CATSSRDSSYEQYF. Complete variable domain (other parts from reference TRBV15 and TRBJ2-7): DAMVIQNPRYQVTQFGKPVTLSCSQTLNHNVMYWYQQKSSQAPKLLFHYYDKDFNNEADTPDNFQSRRPNTSFCFLDIRSPGLGDTAMYLCATSSRDSSYEQYFGPGTRLTVT.

The V call is TRBV2, the J call TRBJ2-2, with 8 bases that match TRBD2. J was trimmed by 1 base and V by 4 bases; bases with no gene match: 5. Germline V lookup: CDR1 SNHLY, CDR2 FYNNEI. CDR3 length: 16 residues. In nucleotides, the CDR3 is TGTGCCAGCAGTGTGGCACTAGCGGTGAACACCGGGGAGCTGTTTTTT. It is translated as CASSVALAVNTGELFF.

The genes are TRBV11-3 and TRBJ2-2; maybe TRBD2 (6 bases). CDR1 is SGHNT, CDR2 YENEEA, per germline. The CDR3 is made up of 15 amino acids. The ends were cut back, 6 bases at V and 1 base at J, with 12 bases in the middle. CDR3 protein: CASSRGGVNTGELFF. As DNA, the CDR3 is TGTGCCAGCAGTCGAGGCGGGGTGAACACCGGGGAGCTGTTTTTT.

This chain links TRBV6-1 with TRBJ2-5, with D possibly matching TRBD1 (5 bases). The DNA end is a closer match to TRBJ2-7, so the J assignment may be wrong. In germline, CDR1 is MNHNS, CDR2 SASEGT. The CDR3 is made up of 15 amino acids. CDR3 coding DNA: TGTGCCAGCAGATATACAGGCCTTAGCTCCTACGAGCAGTACTTC. Protein product: CASRYTGLSSYEQYF.

The chain uses TRBV29-1 and TRBJ2-7, with a possible D match to TRBD2 (5 bases). Germline V gene data show CDR1 as SQVTM and CDR2 as ANQGSEA. The CDR3 is 12 amino acids. The V end was cut by 2 bases, the J end by 7 bases, with 12 bases between. CDR3 sequence (DNA): TGCAGCGTTGAATCAACTGGGAGAGAGCAGTACTTC. It translates to CSVESTGREQYF.

J is TRBJ2-1 and V is TRBV7-9; possibly TRBD2 for D (5 bases). V lost 10 bases to trimming and J lost 6 bases, with 25 bases between them. The CDR3 consists of 16 residues. Germline loops: CDR1 SEHNR, CDR2 FQNEAQ (reference sequence). CDR3: CATDGPRARVGNEQFF. CDR3 sequence (DNA): TGTGCCACGGACGGCCCGAGAGCGAGGGTAGGCAATGAGCAGTTCTTC.

The V and J genes are TRBV27 and TRBJ2-7; D may be TRBD1 (5 bases). V was trimmed by 5 bases and J by 2 bases, leaving 13 bases between them. The germline CDR1 and CDR2 sequences are MNHEY and SMNVEV (reference sequence). The CDR3 spans 14 residues. The CDR3 here is CASSDRARAYEQYF. The CDR3 DNA sequence: TGTGCCAGCAGTGACCGGGCCAGGGCCTACGAGCAGTACTTC.

V and J are TRBV4-1 and TRBJ2-3, with 9 bases that match TRBD2. The V and J ends lost 3 bases and 1 base, in that order; junction bases with no gene match: 2. The length of the CDR3 is 15 residues. Germline loops: CDR1 MGHRA, CDR2 YSYEKL. CDR3 sequence: CASSQIAGGTDTQYF. CDR3 in DNA: TGCGCCAGCAGCCAGATAGCGGGAGGCACAGATACGCAGTATTTT.

The chain combines TRBV25-1 with TRBJ2-7, with TRBD1 matching 9 bases. This CDR3 contains 15 residues. Germline loops: CDR1 MGHDK, CDR2 SYGVNS. Germline trimming cut 6 bases from V and 3 bases from J; bases unmatched to any gene: 9. The DNA of the CDR3 is TGTGCCAGCAGCAGAATTGGACAGGGGTTCTACGAGCAGTACTTC. It specifies CASSRIGQGFYEQYF.

This rearrangement joins TRBV11-2 to TRBJ1-4; 8 bases are a match to TRBD1. Trimming at V came to 5 bases and at J to 0 bases, leaving 5 bases not matched to a gene. CDR3 length: 16 amino acids. Germline V gene sequence: CDR1 SGHAT, CDR2 FQNNGV. The CDR3 DNA is TGTGCCAGCAGCCGCGGACAGGGCCCAACTAATGAAAAACTGTTTTTT. Translated, it gives CASSRGQGPTNEKLFF.